These 15 T cell receptor beta chains were sequenced from one sample in a study of CD8+ T cells in alopecia areata. RNA was extracted and reverse transcribed into cDNA as the sequencing template. The method was immunoSEQ multiplex PCR; TCRdb's version includes in-frame clones alone and lacks a portion of them. Of a few thousand clones in the sample, nearly 70% were seen once. What was sequenced was skin. These receptors all stem from a human donor in good health.

This chain links TRBV5-6 with TRBJ1-4; 7 bases agree with TRBD1. Germline CDR1 SGHDT, CDR2 YYEEEE. CDR3 length: 17 amino acids. The J segment lost 2 bases and the V segment lost 0 bases, leaving 7 bases of the junction unmatched. The CDR3 here is CASSLGRRQGTNEKLFF. As DNA, the CDR3 is TGTGCCAGCAGCTTGGGTCGTCGACAGGGCACTAATGAAAAACTGTTTTTT.

CDR3 bases: TGCGCCAGCAGCCAAGGGACAGGGGGCACAGATACGCAGTATTTT. It specifies CASSQGTGGTDTQYF. The chain combines TRBV4-1 with TRBJ2-3, with TRBD1 matching 9 bases. The CDR3 extends over 15 amino acids. V was pared by 1 base and J by 1 base, with 0 bases of the junction left unmatched. Germline V lookup: CDR1 MGHRA, CDR2 YSYEKL.

The table lists this clone with a few counts. Other DNA variants within this sample encode the same CDR3. CDR3 amino acids: CASSQAETGHYGYTF. CDR3 DNA: TGCGCCAGCAGCCAAGCCGAGACAGGGCACTATGGCTACACCTTC. J is TRBJ1-2 and V is TRBV4-1, with 7 bases that match TRBD1. The V gene end was trimmed by 1 base and the J gene end by 3 bases; junction bases not matched to a gene: 5. The CDR3 has 15 amino acids. CDR1 MGHRA and CDR2 YSYEKL come from the germline V gene.

The rearrangement joins TRBV2 to TRBJ1-5; D is unclear. Germline-derived CDR1 and CDR2 are SNHLY and FYNNEI. V shed 11 bases and J shed 6 bases, with 17 bases lying between them. The CDR3 contains 13 residues. CDR3 in DNA: TGTGCCGGCGGACGGGGTCTCGGTCAGCCCCAGCATTTT. Protein product: CAGGRGLGQPQHF.

V usage is TRBV12-5 and J usage is TRBJ2-3; the D gene could be TRBD1 or TRBD2 (5 bases each). Germline CDR1 is LGHNT and CDR2 is FRNRAP. V was pared by 2 bases and J by 6 bases, with 27 bases between. The CDR3 runs to 19 residues. The DNA for the CDR3 is TGTGCTAGTGGTTTGTCCCAAGGGGTAACACGGACTTTAGGGGATACGCAGTATTTT. Translating it yields CASGLSQGVTRTLGDTQYF.

Only a few counts were recorded for this clone. This chain uses TRBV2 with TRBJ2-3; 8 nucleotides match TRBD2. Unmatched junction bases numbered 14, after V lost 10 bases and J lost 2 bases. CDR1 is SNHLY, CDR2 FYNNEI, per germline. This CDR3 is 16 amino acids long. The CDR3 nucleotides are TGTGCCACCCGGGATGGCGGGGGGATAAACACAGATACGCAGTATTTT. Encoded protein: CATRDGGGINTDTQYF.

The V and J genes are TRBV5-1 and TRBJ2-3; 12 bases agree with TRBD2. Germline CDR1 SGHRS, CDR2 YFSETQ. J gave up 2 bases and V 0 bases, and 4 bases lay outside the gene matches. This CDR3 contains 17 residues. As DNA, the CDR3 is TGCGCCAGCAGCTTGGAGACTAGCGGGGGCCCCACAGATACGCAGTATTTT. Protein: CASSLETSGGPTDTQYF.

The chain has TRBV27 and TRBJ2-5, with D perhaps TRBD2 (6 bases). Trimming cost V 0 bases and J 3 bases, with 11 bases left between them. CDR1 is MNHEY, CDR2 SMNVEV, per germline (reference sequence). The CDR3 is made up of 15 amino acids. This CDR3 is CASSLSLLAKETQYF. As DNA, the CDR3 is TGTGCCAGCAGTTTATCTCTACTAGCTAAAGAGACCCAGTACTTC.

V is TRBV6-6 and J is TRBJ2-7; 7 bases are a match to TRBD1. The ends lost 2 bases at V and 2 bases at J; junction bases unmatched: 3. CDR1 MNHNY and CDR2 SVGAGI come from the germline V gene (reference sequence). The CDR3 contains 14 residues. This CDR3 is CASSYNRGTYEQYF. CDR3 DNA sequence: TGTGCCAGCAGTTACAACAGGGGAACCTACGAGCAGTACTTC.

The chain recombines TRBV2 with TRBJ1-1; D is possibly TRBD1 (6 bases). Germline V gene data show CDR1 as SNHLY and CDR2 as FYNNEI. This CDR3 has 13 amino acids. Trimming took 11 bases from V and 1 from J, leaving 14 bases between them. In nucleotides, the CDR3 is TGTGCCGGACAGAGCGACGAGAACACTGAAGCTTTCTTT. Amino acid sequence: CAGQSDENTEAFF.

In regard to this clone: This specimen includes other DNA sequences encoding the same CDR3. The chain combines TRBV30 with TRBJ2-5; 9 nucleotides align to TRBD2. After removal of 8 bases from V and 5 bases from J, the junction contained 12 bases not matched to a gene. The CDR3 runs 14 residues. The germline V gene has CDR1 GTSNPN and CDR2 SVGIG (reference sequence). The CDR3 sequence is CAGRRGGARETQYF. CDR3 coding DNA: TGTGCCGGGCGGCGGGGGGGGGCGCGGGAGACCCAGTACTTC.

The chain is built from TRBV23-1 and TRBJ1-5; D not certain. TRBV23-1 is an ORF; its function is uncertain. V lost 6 bases to trimming and J lost 2 bases, with 23 bases between them. CDR3 length: 18 amino acids. The CDR3 region is CASSRRWRAYYGNQPQHF. The CDR3 DNA follows: TGCGCCAGCAGCCGGAGGTGGAGGGCCTATTACGGCAATCAGCCCCAGCATTTT.

J is TRBJ2-7 and V is TRBV18; 11 bases match TRBD1. Germline assignment: CDR1 KGHSH and CDR2 LQKENI. CDR3 length: 17 amino acids. J was trimmed by 6 bases and V by 1 base; bases with no gene match: 11. CDR3 residues: CASSPLQGTGGTGEQYF. In DNA, the CDR3 is TGTGCCAGCTCACCACTACAGGGGACAGGGGGGACGGGCGAGCAGTACTTC.

This chain connects TRBV5-1 to TRBJ2-5, with 9 nucleotides matching TRBD1. V lost 2 bases to trimming and J lost 4 bases; unmatched junction nucleotides: 9. The CDR3 sequence is 16 residues long. Looked up from germline, CDR1 is SGHRS and CDR2 is YFSETQ. The CDR3 DNA sequence: TGCGCCAGCAGCTTTTCACAGGGGGCGGGGAGAGAGACCCAGTACTTC. Its protein is CASSFSQGAGRETQYF.

The V gene is TRBV5-1, the J gene TRBJ2-3; D may be TRBD2 (7 bases). The germline gives CDR1 SGHRS, CDR2 YFSETQ. There are 15 residues in the CDR3. Trimming left V 2 bases short and J 4 bases short, with 14 bases between. CDR3 nucleotides: TGCGCCAGCAGCTTTCGAGGGGGGGCCTCAGATACGCAGTATTTT. Its translation: CASSFRGGASDTQYF.